A single sample is the source of the 27 T cell receptor beta chains below, sequenced in a study of OX40 agonist ivuxolimab in advanced cancers. Generated by immunoSEQ multiplex PCR, the TCRdb table keeps only in-frame clones and is missing some. Of some 40,000 clones listed, about 90% are singletons. The specimen comprised CD4+ or CD8+ T cells sorted from blood, sampled in a trial of the OX40 agonist ivuxolimab. The source is an adult with an advanced solid tumor such as melanoma, head and neck, liver or kidney cancer.

The rearrangement joins TRBV19 to TRBJ2-3; D not certain. The V end was cut by 0 bases, the J end by 7 bases, with 14 bases between. The CDR3 totals 15 residues. Germline values: CDR1 LNHDA, CDR2 SQIVND (reference sequence). CDR3 nucleotide sequence: TGTGCCAGTAGTATAGAAACGTCGCTAGGCCATACGCAGTATTTT. It yields the protein CASSIETSLGHTQYF.

The sample holds one count of this clone. The J gene is TRBJ1-6, the V gene TRBV2; TRBD1 is a possible D gene (6 bases). This CDR3 has 15 amino acids. Trimming shortened V by 6 bases and J by 7 bases, and 16 bases separated the two germline ends. In germline, CDR1 is SNHLY, CDR2 FYNNEI. The CDR3: CASRIQGTANSPLHF. Written as DNA, the CDR3 is TGTGCCAGCAGGATACAGGGAACCGCGAATTCACCCCTCCACTTT.

This clone was counted once. This CDR3 is also generated by other DNA sequences in the sample. The rearrangement uses TRBV27 and TRBJ2-1, with TRBD2 matching over 16 bases. This CDR3 is built from 18 residues. V dropped 3 bases and J dropped 10; count of bases not matched to a gene: 12. Per the germline V gene, CDR1 is MNHEY and CDR2 is SMNVEV (reference sequence). CDR3 nucleotides: TGTGCCAGCAGTTTCTACCCCGGGCGGGGACTAGCGGGAGGGGAGCAGTTCTTC. The encoded protein is CASSFYPGRGLAGGEQFF.

The CDR3 is CASSVGPAGYGYTF. The CDR3 DNA is TGTGCCAGTAGTGTCGGGCCCGCGGGGTATGGCTACACCTTC. The rearrangement uses TRBV19 and TRBJ1-2, with D hard to call. V was pared by 5 bases and J by 5 bases, with 15 bases between. In germline, CDR1 is LNHDA, CDR2 SQIVND (reference sequence). This CDR3 is 14 amino acids long.

As concerns this clone: At one boundary the junction diverges from the germline segment, which might be a read error. The chain uses TRBV13 and TRBJ1-1; D unclear. The CDR3 length is 11 residues. CDR1 is PRHDT, CDR2 FYEKMQ, per germline (reference sequence). Here the CDR3 reads CASSWTTEAFF. CDR3 nucleotide sequence: TGTGCCAGCAGCTGGACCACTGAGGCTTTCTTT.

CDR3 residues: CAITRAGYEQYF. As DNA, the CDR3 is TGTGCCATTACCCGGGCCGGCTACGAGCAGTACTTC. J is TRBJ2-7 and V is TRBV2; D ambiguous. The CDR3 is 12 residues long. V lost 10 bases, J lost 3 bases, and 13 bases lay in between. CDR1 is SNHLY and CDR2 is FYNNEI in the germline V gene.

V gene TRBV6-5 combines with J gene TRBJ1-2; 9 bases fit TRBD1. This CDR3 region has 13 residues. Germline CDR1 MNHEY, CDR2 SVGAGI. V shed 1 base and J 8 bases; nucleotides not matched to a gene: 2. CDR3 DNA sequence: TGTGCCAGCAGTTACTGGACAGGGGACGGCTACACCTTC. Residues: CASSYWTGDGYTF.

This chain connects TRBV2 to TRBJ2-1; the match to TRBD2 covers 11 bases. After removal of 2 bases from V and 9 bases from J, the junction contained 3 bases not matched to a gene. This CDR3 region has 14 residues. Germline CDR1 and CDR2: SNHLY and FYNNEI. As DNA, the CDR3 is TGTGCCAGCAGTGAACCTAGCGGGAGGCCTGAGCAGTTCTTC. Translating it yields CASSEPSGRPEQFF.

The CDR3 DNA follows: TGCGCCAGCAGCCAATATGCTAGCGGGTCCTACGAGCAGTACTTC. Encoded protein: CASSQYASGSYEQYF. V is TRBV4-3 and J is TRBJ2-7, with TRBD2 identical over 8 bases. Germline CDR1 and CDR2: LGHNA and YSLEER. V was pared by 2 bases and J by 1 base, with 4 bases of the junction left unmatched. CDR3 size: 15 residues.

The sample holds one count of this clone. The chain couples TRBV28 to TRBJ1-4; D unresolved. Trimming stripped 3 bases from V and 2 bases from J, with 10 bases between. Looked up from germline, CDR1 is MDHEN and CDR2 is SYDVKM. CDR3 length equals 15 residues. Here the CDR3 DNA reads TGTGCCAGCAGTTTCTATTTGGGGACTAATGAAAAACTGTTTTTT. This codes for CASSFYLGTNEKLFF. The complete variable domain, with remaining parts taken from reference TRBV28 and TRBJ1-4, reads DVKVTQSSRYLVKRTGEKVFLECVQDMDHENMFWYRQDPGLGLRLIYFSYDVKMKEKGDIPEGYSVSREKKERFSLILESASTNQTSMYLCASSFYLGTNEKLFFGSGTQLSVL.

V is TRBV18 and J is TRBJ2-7, with 12 bases fitting TRBD2. The V and J ends lost 1 base and 5 bases, in that order; junction bases with no gene match: 12. This CDR3 contains 18 residues. The germline V gene encodes CDR1 KGHSH and CDR2 LQKENI. The CDR3 nucleotides are TGTGCCAGCTCACCACAAGATAGCTGGACTAGCGGGACCGACGAGCAGTACTTC. Encoded protein: CASSPQDSWTSGTDEQYF.

This CDR3 reads CASQLAGDYNEQFF. The CDR3, as DNA: TGTGCCAGTCAATTGGCAGGGGACTACAATGAGCAGTTCTTC. This rearrangement joins TRBV19 to TRBJ2-1; maybe TRBD1 (6 bases). This CDR3 comprises 14 residues. Germline CDR1 is LNHDA and CDR2 is SQIVND (reference sequence). Trimming removed 8 bases at V and 3 bases at J, with 14 bases between.

This sequence joins TRBV7-2 and TRBJ2-5; the D is unclear. Germline CDR1 and CDR2: SGHTA and FQGNSA. Trimming removed 0 bases at V and 5 bases at J, with 4 bases between. This CDR3 region has 12 residues. The CDR3 loop reads CASSLAPETQYF. The CDR3 DNA follows: TGTGCCAGCAGCTTAGCTCCTGAGACCCAGTACTTC.

The rearrangement uses TRBV13 and TRBJ2-1, with D uncertain. The CDR3 sequence is 13 residues long. V was shortened by 5 bases and J by 0 bases, with 5 bases between the two germline ends. Germline loops: CDR1 PRHDT, CDR2 FYEKMQ (reference sequence). This chain's CDR3 is CASSPDSYNEQFF. The CDR3 DNA is TGTGCCAGCAGCCCCGACTCCTACAATGAGCAGTTCTTC. The whole variable domain, remainder taken from reference TRBV13 and TRBJ2-1, is AAGVIQSPRHLIKEKRETATLKCYPIPRHDTVYWYQQGPGQDPQFLISFYEKMQSDKGSIPDRFSAQQFSDYHSELNMSSLELGDSALYFCASSPDSYNEQFFGPGTRLTVL.

The V and J genes are TRBV6-1 and TRBJ2-7; 7 bases fit TRBD2. Looked up from germline, CDR1 is MNHNS and CDR2 is SASEGT. This CDR3 is built from 13 residues. The V and J ends lost 8 bases and 1 base, in that order; junction bases with no gene match: 5. The CDR3 loop is CASERGGSYEQYF. The CDR3, as DNA: TGTGCCAGCGAACGGGGAGGGTCCTACGAGCAGTACTTC.

This chain uses TRBV6-6 with TRBJ2-7; D gene unclear. V dropped 6 bases and J dropped 0 bases, with 9 bases sitting between them. The CDR3 sequence is 13 residues long. Germline assignment: CDR1 MNHNY and CDR2 SVGAGI (reference sequence). CDR3 amino acids: CASRDALSYEQYF. CDR3 nucleotides: TGTGCCAGCAGGGACGCCCTCTCCTACGAGCAGTACTTC.

The V and J genes are TRBV6-6 and TRBJ1-5; D unclear. CDR1 and CDR2 (germline): MNHNY, SVGAGI (reference sequence). The CDR3 consists of 16 residues. V was clipped by 2 bases and J by 4 bases, with 15 bases between them. The CDR3: CASSYIDGRENQPQHF. In DNA form, the CDR3 reads TGTGCCAGCAGTTACATAGACGGACGGGAGAATCAGCCCCAGCATTTT.

The chain couples TRBV9 to TRBJ2-3; D is unclear. This CDR3 contains 11 residues. Germline V lookup: CDR1 SGDLS, CDR2 YYNGEE. The V end lost 6 bases, the J end lost 2 bases, and 4 bases lay between the germline ends. The CDR3 is CASTDTDTQYF. CDR3 nucleotides: TGTGCCAGCACCGACACAGATACGCAGTATTTT.

For the CDR3, the DNA is TGTGCCAGCACCTATCAGGGGGAGTTCTATGGCTACACCTTC. It encodes CASTYQGEFYGYTF. The chain links TRBV6-4 to TRBJ1-2; the match to TRBD1 covers 7 bases. Germline assignment: CDR1 MRHNA and CDR2 SNTAGT. CDR3 length: 14 amino acids. With 7 bases clipped from V and 4 bases from J, the junction kept 9 bases outside the gene matches.

The rearrangement links TRBV5-1 to TRBJ2-1; unclear D gene. This CDR3 contains 17 residues. Germline CDR1 reads SGHRS; CDR2 reads YFSETQ. V was shortened by 2 bases and J by 1 base, with 16 bases between the two germline ends. CDR3: CASSLLSLLGSYNEQFF. In DNA form, the CDR3 reads TGCGCCAGCAGCTTACTCTCGCTCCTTGGGTCCTACAATGAGCAGTTCTTC.

The chain is built from TRBV10-2 and TRBJ2-5, with D perhaps given as TRBD1 or TRBD2 (5 bases each). Looked up from germline, CDR1 is WSHSY and CDR2 is SAAADI. The CDR3 consists of 14 residues. V lost 0 bases to trimming and J lost 5 bases, with 10 bases between them. CDR3 region: CASSESRGDETQYF. In nucleotides, the CDR3 is TGCGCCAGCAGTGAGTCTAGGGGAGACGAGACCCAGTACTTC.

The V gene is TRBV6-1, the J gene TRBJ2-1; D remains ambiguous. The CDR3 has 13 amino acids. CDR1 MNHNS and CDR2 SASEGT come from the germline V gene. The V end was cut by 0 bases, the J end by 4 bases, with 4 bases between. The CDR3 reads CASSEATYNEQFF. CDR3 in DNA: TGTGCCAGCAGTGAAGCCACTTACAATGAGCAGTTCTTC.

The V and J genes are TRBV19 and TRBJ2-7; D is unresolved. This CDR3 has 13 residues. Germline V CDR1 and CDR2: LNHDA, SQIVND (reference sequence). The V and J ends lost 1 base and 6 bases respectively, with 10 bases between them. The CDR3 region has the DNA TGTGCCAGTAGTATAGGGCTGTGGAGCGAGCAGTACTTC. As protein: CASSIGLWSEQYF.

The genes are TRBV19 and TRBJ2-6; D assignment may be TRBD1 or TRBD2 (6 bases each). V lost 3 bases and J 2 bases, leaving 11 bases between the germline ends. Per germline, CDR1 LNHDA and CDR2 SQIVND (reference sequence). The CDR3 extends over 16 amino acids. The CDR3 here is CASSMGGMAGANVLTF. CDR3 nucleotides: TGTGCCAGTAGTATGGGGGGCATGGCTGGGGCCAACGTCCTGACTTTC.

This clone was found a few times. The chain has TRBV19 and TRBJ2-2; no reliable D call. V lost 5 bases and J lost 4, with 2 bases in between. CDR1 is LNHDA, CDR2 SQIVND, per germline (reference sequence). This CDR3 is 11 amino acids long. As DNA, the CDR3 is TGTGCCAGTAGTTTCACCGGGGAGCTGTTTTTT. Encoded protein: CASSFTGELFF.

V is TRBV6-5 and J is TRBJ2-7; 12 bases are shared with TRBD2. V shed 5 bases and J 4 bases; nucleotides not matched to a gene: 3. In germline, CDR1 is MNHEY, CDR2 SVGAGI. This CDR3 region has 14 residues. In DNA, the CDR3 is TGTGCCAGCAGTCCGACTAGCGGGAGATACGAGCAGTACTTC. It translates to CASSPTSGRYEQYF.

This chain links TRBV9 with TRBJ2-1; TRBD2 matches at 10 bases. V gave up 4 bases and J gave up 10 bases; unmatched junction bases: 8. The V gene's germline CDR1 is SGDLS and CDR2 YYNGEE. The CDR3 loop spans 14 amino acids. The CDR3, as DNA: TGTGCCAGCAGCTTTCTAGCGGGAGAGGGGGAGCAGTTCTTC. As protein: CASSFLAGEGEQFF.